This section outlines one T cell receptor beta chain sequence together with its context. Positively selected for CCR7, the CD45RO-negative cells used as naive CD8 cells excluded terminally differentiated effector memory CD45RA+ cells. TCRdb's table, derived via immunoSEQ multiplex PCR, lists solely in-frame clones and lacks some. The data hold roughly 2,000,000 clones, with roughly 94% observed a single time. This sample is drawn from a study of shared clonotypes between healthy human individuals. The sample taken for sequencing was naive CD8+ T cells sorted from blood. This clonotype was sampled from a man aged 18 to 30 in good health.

CDR3 bases: TGTGCCAGCAGTGGAGCGGGGGGCTCCTACGAGCAGTACTTC. Amino acids: CASSGAGGSYEQYF. The chain couples TRBV28 to TRBJ2-7, with 9 bases fitting TRBD2. Germline CDR1 MDHEN, CDR2 SYDVKM. J gave up 0 bases and V 5 bases, and 2 bases lay outside the gene matches. There are 14 residues in the CDR3.